This T cell receptor (beta chain) emerged from a study of blood T cell repertoires in COVID-19. TCRdb keeps only in-frame clones here, not all; method: immunoSEQ multiplex PCR. This table has 150,000 to 180,000 clones, about 80% appearing once. The germline V gene encodes CDR1 SQVTM and CDR2 ANQGSEA. V was cut by 4 bases and J by 0 bases, with 7 bases left in between. CDR3 length: 14 amino acids. This sequence joins TRBV29-1 and TRBJ2-6; possible D gene TRBD2, 5 bases. The TCR was taken from a man aged 60 to 69 with acute or convalescent COVID-19. The sample consisted of peripheral blood. CDR3 nucleotides: TGCAGCGTTGGAGACTACTCTGGGGCCAACGTCCTGACTTTC. Its translation: CSVGDYSGANVLTF.